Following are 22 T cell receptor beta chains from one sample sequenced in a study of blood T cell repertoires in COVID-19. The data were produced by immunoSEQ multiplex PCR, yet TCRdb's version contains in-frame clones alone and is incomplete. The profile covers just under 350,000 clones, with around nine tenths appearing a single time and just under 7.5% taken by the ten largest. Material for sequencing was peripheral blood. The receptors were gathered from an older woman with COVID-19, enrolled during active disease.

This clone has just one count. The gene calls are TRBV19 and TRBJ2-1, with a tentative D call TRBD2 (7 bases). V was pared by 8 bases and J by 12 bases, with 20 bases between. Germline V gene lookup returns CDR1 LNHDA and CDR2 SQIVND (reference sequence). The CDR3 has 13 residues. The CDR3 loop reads CASSFRGGAWQFF. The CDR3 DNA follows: TGTGCCAGTTCCTTTAGAGGGGGGGCCTGGCAGTTCTTC.

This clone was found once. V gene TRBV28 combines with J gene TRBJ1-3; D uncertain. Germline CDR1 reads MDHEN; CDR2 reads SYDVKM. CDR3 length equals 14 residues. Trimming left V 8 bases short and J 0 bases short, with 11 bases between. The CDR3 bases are TGTGCCAGCTCCCGTACGGGCTCTGGAAACACCATATATTTT. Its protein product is CASSRTGSGNTIYF.

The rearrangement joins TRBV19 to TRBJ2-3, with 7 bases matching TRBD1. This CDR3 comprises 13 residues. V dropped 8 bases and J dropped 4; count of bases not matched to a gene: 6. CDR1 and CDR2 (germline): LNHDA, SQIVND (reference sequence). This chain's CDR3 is CASSRGIADTQYF. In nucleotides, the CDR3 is TGTGCCAGTTCCAGGGGGATAGCAGATACGCAGTATTTT. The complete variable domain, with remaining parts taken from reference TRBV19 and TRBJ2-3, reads DGGITQSPKYLFRKEGQNVTLSCEQNLNHDAMYWYRQDPGQGLRLIYYSQIVNDFQKGDIAEGYSVSREKKESFPLTVTSAQKNPTAFYLCASSRGIADTQYFGPGTRLTVL.

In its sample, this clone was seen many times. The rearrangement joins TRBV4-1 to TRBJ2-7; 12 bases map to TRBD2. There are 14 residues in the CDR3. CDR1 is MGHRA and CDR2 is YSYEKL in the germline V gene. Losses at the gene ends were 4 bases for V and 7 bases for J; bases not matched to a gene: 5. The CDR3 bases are TGCGCCAGCAGCCGGCGACTAGCGGGGGAGGAGCAGTACTTC. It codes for CASSRRLAGEEQYF.

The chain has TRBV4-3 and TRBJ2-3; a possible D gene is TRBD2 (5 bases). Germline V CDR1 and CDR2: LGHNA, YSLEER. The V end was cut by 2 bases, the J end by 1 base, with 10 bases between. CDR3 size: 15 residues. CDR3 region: CASSQMRAGTDTQYF. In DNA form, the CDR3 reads TGCGCCAGCAGCCAAATGAGGGCAGGCACAGATACGCAGTATTTT.

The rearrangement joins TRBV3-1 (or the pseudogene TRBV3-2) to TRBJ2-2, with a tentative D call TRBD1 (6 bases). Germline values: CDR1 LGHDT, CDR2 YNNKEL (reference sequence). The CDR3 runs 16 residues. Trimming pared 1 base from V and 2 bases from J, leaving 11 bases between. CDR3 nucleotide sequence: TGTGCCAGCAGCCAAGCCGGACAGATTAACACCGGGGAGCTGTTTTTT. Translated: CASSQAGQINTGELFF.

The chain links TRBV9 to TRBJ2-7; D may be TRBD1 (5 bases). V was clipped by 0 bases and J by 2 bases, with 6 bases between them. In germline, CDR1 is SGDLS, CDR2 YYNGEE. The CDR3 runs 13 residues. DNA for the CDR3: TGTGCCAGCAGCGTAGGGGGCCCCTACGAGCAGTACTTC. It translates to CASSVGGPYEQYF.

CDR3 nucleotide sequence: TGTGCCACCAGTGATACAAGGACCTCGGAGGCCCAGTACTTC. Encoded protein: CATSDTRTSEAQYF. The gene calls are TRBV24-1 and TRBJ2-5, with D possibly being TRBD2 (5 bases). Trimming left V 3 bases short and J 9 bases short, with 16 bases between. The length of the CDR3 is 14 residues. Per germline, CDR1 KGHDR and CDR2 SFDVKD.

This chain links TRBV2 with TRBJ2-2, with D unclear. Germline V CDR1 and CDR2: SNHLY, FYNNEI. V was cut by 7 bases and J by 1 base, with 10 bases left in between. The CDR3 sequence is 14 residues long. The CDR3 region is CASIAERNTGELFF. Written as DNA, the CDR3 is TGTGCCAGCATTGCAGAACGGAACACCGGGGAGCTGTTTTTT.

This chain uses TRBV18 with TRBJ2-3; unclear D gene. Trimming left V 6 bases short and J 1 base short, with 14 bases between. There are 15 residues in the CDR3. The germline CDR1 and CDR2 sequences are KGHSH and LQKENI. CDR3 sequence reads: CASSLVLDGTDTQYF. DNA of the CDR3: TGTGCCAGCTCTTTGGTTCTAGATGGCACAGATACGCAGTATTTT.

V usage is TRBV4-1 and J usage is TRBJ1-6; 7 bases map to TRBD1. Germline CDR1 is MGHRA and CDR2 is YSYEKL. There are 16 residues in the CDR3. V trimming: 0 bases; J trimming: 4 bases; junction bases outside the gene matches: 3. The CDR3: CASSQETGNYNSPLHF. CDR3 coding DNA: TGCGCCAGCAGCCAAGAGACAGGGAATTATAATTCACCCCTCCACTTT.

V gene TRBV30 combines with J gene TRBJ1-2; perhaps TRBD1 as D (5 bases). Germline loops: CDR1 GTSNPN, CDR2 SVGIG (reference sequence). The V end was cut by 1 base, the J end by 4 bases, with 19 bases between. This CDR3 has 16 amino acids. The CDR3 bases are TGTGCCTGGAGTGCCAGGGTTCTCTTCGCTGCCTATGGCTACACCTTC. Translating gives CAWSARVLFAAYGYTF.

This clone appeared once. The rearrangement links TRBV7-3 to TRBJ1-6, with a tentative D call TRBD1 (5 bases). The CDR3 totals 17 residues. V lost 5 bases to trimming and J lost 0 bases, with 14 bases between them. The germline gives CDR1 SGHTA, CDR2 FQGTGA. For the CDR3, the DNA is TGTGCCAGCAGCCCGGAGGGGCGGGGCTCCTATAATTCACCCCTCCACTTT. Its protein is CASSPEGRGSYNSPLHF.

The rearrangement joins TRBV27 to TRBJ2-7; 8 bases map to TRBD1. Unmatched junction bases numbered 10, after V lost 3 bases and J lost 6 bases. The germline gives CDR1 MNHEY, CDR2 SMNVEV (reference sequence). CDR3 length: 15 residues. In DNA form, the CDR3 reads TGTGCCAGCAGTTTTTCGGACAGGGACAAGAGCGAGCAGTACTTC. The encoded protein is CASSFSDRDKSEQYF.

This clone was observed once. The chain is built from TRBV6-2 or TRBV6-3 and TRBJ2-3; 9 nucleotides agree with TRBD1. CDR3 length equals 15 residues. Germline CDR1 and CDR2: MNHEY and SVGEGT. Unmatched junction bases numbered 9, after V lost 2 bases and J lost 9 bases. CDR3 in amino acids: CASSYGRGQGVTQYF. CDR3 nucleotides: TGTGCCAGCAGTTACGGAAGGGGACAGGGTGTAACGCAGTATTTT.

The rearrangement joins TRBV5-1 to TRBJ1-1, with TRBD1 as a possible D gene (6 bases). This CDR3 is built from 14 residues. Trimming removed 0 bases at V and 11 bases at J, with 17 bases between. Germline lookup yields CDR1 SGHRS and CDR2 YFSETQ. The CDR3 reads CASSLEGAGEKAFF. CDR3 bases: TGCGCCAGCAGCTTGGAAGGGGCAGGGGAAAAGGCTTTCTTT.

The CDR3 DNA follows: TGTGCCAGCTCACCAGGCCAGGGCGCCACATACGAGCAGTACTTC. This codes for CASSPGQGATYEQYF. The chain joins TRBV18 to TRBJ2-7; D perhaps matches TRBD1 (5 bases). Deletions cut 2 bases from V and 4 bases from J, with 15 bases between. CDR1 KGHSH and CDR2 LQKENI come from the germline V gene. This CDR3 comprises 15 residues.

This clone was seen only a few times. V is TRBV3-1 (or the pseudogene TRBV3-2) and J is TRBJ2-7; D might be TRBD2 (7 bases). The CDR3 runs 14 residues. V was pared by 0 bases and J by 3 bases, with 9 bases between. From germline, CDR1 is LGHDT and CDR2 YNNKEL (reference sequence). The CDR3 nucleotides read TGTGCCAGCAGCCAAGACGGGGGGCGCTACGAGCAGTACTTC. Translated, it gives CASSQDGGRYEQYF.

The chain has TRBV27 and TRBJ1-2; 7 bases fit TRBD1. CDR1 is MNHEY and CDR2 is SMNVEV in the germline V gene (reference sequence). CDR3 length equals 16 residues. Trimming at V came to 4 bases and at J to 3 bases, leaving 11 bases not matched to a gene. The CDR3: CASSSLKGGKDYGYTF. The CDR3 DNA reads TGTGCCAGCAGTTCCCTAAAAGGGGGCAAGGACTATGGCTACACCTTC.

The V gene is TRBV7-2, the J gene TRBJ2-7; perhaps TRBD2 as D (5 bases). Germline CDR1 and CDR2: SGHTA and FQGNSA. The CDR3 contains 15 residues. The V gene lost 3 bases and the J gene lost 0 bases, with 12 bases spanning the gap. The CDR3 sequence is CASSFGLFSSYEQYF. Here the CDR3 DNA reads TGTGCCAGCAGCTTCGGACTTTTTAGCTCCTACGAGCAGTACTTC.

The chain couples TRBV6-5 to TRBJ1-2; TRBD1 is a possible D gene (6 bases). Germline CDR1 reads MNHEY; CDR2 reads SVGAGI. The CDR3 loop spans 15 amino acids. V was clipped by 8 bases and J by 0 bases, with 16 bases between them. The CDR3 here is CASGRTAYTNYGYTF. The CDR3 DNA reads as TGTGCCAGCGGTCGGACAGCCTATACTAACTATGGCTACACCTTC.

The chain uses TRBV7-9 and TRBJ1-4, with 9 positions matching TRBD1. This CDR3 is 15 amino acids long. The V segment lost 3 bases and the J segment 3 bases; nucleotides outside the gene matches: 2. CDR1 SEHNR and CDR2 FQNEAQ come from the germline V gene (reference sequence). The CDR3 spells CASSFTGGSNEKLFF. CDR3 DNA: TGTGCCAGCAGCTTCACAGGGGGCTCTAATGAAAAACTGTTTTTT.